A selection of T cell receptor beta chains follows, all from one sample in a study of response to subunit inactivated influenza vaccine. TCRdb ran MiXCR on the RT-PCR reads and lists one entry per CDR3 protein. The data contain 650,000 to 800,000 distinct CDR3 sequences, approximately 13% of them singletons. Here the sequenced sample was PBMCs from blood, taken about 14 days before vaccination. Receptor source: a man aged 50-60 years who received an inactivated influenza vaccine. CDR3s include the opening cysteine and the closing phenylalanine or tryptophan. Fields, in order: D gene, V gene, clone size, J gene, CDR3 protein, CDR3 DNA. A D gene is named only where the DNA matches it firmly. Rows give clone size only sometimes, using once, few, many, or a class for an expanded clone.

d_gene: .; v_gene: TRBV20-1; abundance: few; j_gene: TRBJ1-5; CDR3aa: CSARVGHLNQPQHF; CDR3nt: TGCAGTGCGCGGGTGGGACACCTCAATCAGCCCCAGCATTTT
d_gene: .; v_gene: TRBV11-2; abundance: few; j_gene: TRBJ2-7; CDR3aa: CASSFGFPYEQYF; CDR3nt: TGTGCCAGCAGCTTTGGGTTTCCCTACGAGCAGTACTTC
d_gene: TRBD1; v_gene: TRBV10-3; abundance: .; j_gene: TRBJ1-2; CDR3aa: CAITQGGSYGYTF; CDR3nt: TGTGCCATCACACAGGGGGGTTCCTATGGCTACACCTTC
d_gene: .; v_gene: TRBV14; abundance: .; j_gene: TRBJ2-3; CDR3aa: CASSQDQGWGTDTQYF; CDR3nt: TGTGCCAGCAGCCAAGATCAGGGTTGGGGCACAGATACGCAGTATTTT
d_gene: .; v_gene: TRBV19; abundance: few; j_gene: TRBJ2-2; CDR3aa: CASSIKQGNTGELFF; CDR3nt: TGTGCCAGTAGTATTAAACAGGGGAACACCGGGGAGCTGTTTTTT
d_gene: TRBD1; v_gene: TRBV20-1; abundance: .; j_gene: TRBJ2-5; CDR3aa: CSARTGFKETQYF; CDR3nt: TGCAGTGCTAGGACAGGGTTCAAAGAGACCCAGTACTTC
d_gene: .; v_gene: TRBV4-2; abundance: .; j_gene: TRBJ2-3; CDR3aa: CASSPGRAQYF; CDR3nt: TGTGCCAGCAGCCCGGGCCGGGCGCAGTATTTT
d_gene: .; v_gene: TRBV5-1; abundance: .; j_gene: TRBJ2-1; CDR3aa: CASSGGGGHNEQFF; CDR3nt: TGCGCCAGCAGCGGCGGAGGGGGGCACAATGAGCAGTTCTTC
d_gene: TRBD1; v_gene: TRBV29-1; abundance: .; j_gene: TRBJ1-2; CDR3aa: CSAGTGPMARTF; CDR3nt: TGCAGCGCCGGGACAGGGCCTATGGCTCGAACCTTC
d_gene: .; v_gene: TRBV2; abundance: .; j_gene: TRBJ2-6; CDR3aa: CASNRRGAGANVLTF; CDR3nt: TGTGCCAGCAATAGAAGGGGGGCTGGGGCCAACGTCCTGACTTTC
d_gene: TRBD2; v_gene: TRBV10-3; abundance: .; j_gene: TRBJ2-1; CDR3aa: CAISTSGSSAEQFF; CDR3nt: TGTGCCATCAGTACTAGCGGGAGTAGCGCTGAGCAGTTCTTC
d_gene: .; v_gene: TRBV5-1; abundance: .; j_gene: TRBJ2-7; CDR3aa: CASATTNSYEQYF; CDR3nt: TGCGCCAGCGCAACGACAAATTCCTACGAGCAGTACTTC
d_gene: TRBD1; v_gene: TRBV27; abundance: .; j_gene: TRBJ2-7; CDR3aa: CASRRTGVSYEQYF; CDR3nt: TGTGCCAGCAGGCGGACAGGAGTGTCCTACGAGCAGTACTTC
d_gene: TRBD2; v_gene: TRBV5-1; abundance: .; j_gene: TRBJ2-5; CDR3aa: CASSLGAGVRETQYF; CDR3nt: TGCGCCAGCAGCTTGGGCGCGGGAGTTCGGGAGACCCAGTACTTC
d_gene: .; v_gene: TRBV5-1; abundance: .; j_gene: TRBJ2-7; CDR3aa: CASSWGLLGLREQYF; CDR3nt: TGCGCCAGCAGCTGGGGACTTCTTGGCCTGAGGGAGCAGTACTTC